The 17 T cell receptor beta chains below come from one sample, sequenced in a study of T cells in Graves' hyperthyroidism and ophthalmopathy. RNA transcripts yielded amplified TCR beta CDR3 regions. Researchers ran a first-round RT-PCR on the TCR CDR3 using the HTBI primer set. TCRdb re-called the multiplex PCR reads through MiXCR, storing one row per CDR3 protein. This sample carries nearly 250,000 distinct CDR3 sequences, approximately 23% of them seen once, and the ten largest clones take under 40%. Sequencing was performed on blood. Receptors originate from a woman aged 40 to 50 with Graves' ophthalmopathy.

In its sample, this clonotype was seen many times. This chain connects TRBV28 to TRBJ1-1; a possible D gene is TRBD1 (5 bases). Germline lookup yields CDR1 MDHEN and CDR2 SYDVKM. V lost 3 bases to trimming and J lost 1 base, with 15 bases between them. The CDR3 totals 16 residues. Here the CDR3 reads CASSFTPREGNTEAFF. The CDR3 DNA is TGTGCCAGCAGTTTCACTCCCAGGGAAGGGAACACTGAAGCTTTCTTT.

This clonotype came up many times. V gene TRBV25-1 combines with J gene TRBJ1-3; TRBD1 matches 8 bases. Germline V CDR1 and CDR2: MGHDK, SYGVNS. With 6 bases clipped from V and 0 bases from J, the junction kept 7 bases outside the gene matches. This CDR3 comprises 16 residues. The CDR3 here is CASSDDRGISGNTIYF. DNA of the CDR3: TGTGCCAGCAGCGACGACAGGGGAATCTCTGGAAACACCATATATTTT.

This clonotype has just a few counts. DNA of the CDR3: TGTGCCAGCAGCCAAGAGGGCGGGGGCAATTCACCCCTCCACTTT. Amino acid sequence: CASSQEGGGNSPLHF. The chain uses TRBV3-1 and TRBJ1-6, with D tentatively TRBD1 (6 bases). The CDR3 is made up of 15 amino acids. The V gene lost 0 bases and the J gene lost 7 bases, with 10 bases spanning the gap. Germline V lookup: CDR1 LGHDT, CDR2 YNNKEL (reference sequence).

V usage is TRBV12-3 or TRBV12-4 and J usage is TRBJ2-7; TRBD2 agrees at 8 bases. The CDR3 consists of 13 residues. V was pared by 3 bases and J by 7 bases, with 5 bases of the junction left unmatched. CDR3 residues: CASSLSSGSEQYF. CDR3 in DNA: TGTGCCAGCAGTTTGTCTAGCGGGTCAGAGCAGTACTTC.

This clonotype was recorded many times. The J gene is TRBJ2-7, the V gene TRBV12-3 or TRBV12-4; no clear D. The CDR3 sequence is 14 residues long. Deletions cut 2 bases from V and 2 bases from J, with 10 bases between. Here the CDR3 reads CASSLFSETYEQYF. The CDR3 DNA reads TGTGCCAGCAGTTTATTCTCAGAGACCTACGAGCAGTACTTC.

As concerns this clonotype: At one end, the junction sequence differs from germline, possibly due to a read error. The chain uses TRBV19 and TRBJ1-5; 9 bases agree with TRBD1. The V gene's germline CDR1 is LNHDA and CDR2 SQIVND (reference sequence). This CDR3 contains 14 residues. CDR3 sequence: CASSDGTGYQPQLF. The CDR3 nucleotides are TGTGCCAGTAGTGACGGGACAGGGTACCAGCCCCAGCTTTTT.

V gene TRBV19 combines with J gene TRBJ1-5; 10 nucleotides match TRBD1. The J segment lost 1 base and the V segment lost 9 bases, leaving 6 bases of the junction unmatched. CDR3 length equals 15 residues. Germline V CDR1 and CDR2: LNHDA, SQIVND (reference sequence). The CDR3: CASRDRGGSNQPQHF. As DNA, the CDR3 is TGTGCCAGCCGGGACAGGGGAGGGAGCAATCAGCCCCAGCATTTT.

In this sample, this clonotype turned up many times. One end of the junction is discordant with germline, which a read error may explain. The V and J genes are TRBV7-9 and TRBJ2-5; 7 bases are shared with TRBD1. CDR3 length equals 15 residues. The germline gives CDR1 SEHNR, CDR2 FQNEAQ (reference sequence). CDR3: CASSLWTGLMETQDF. For the CDR3, the DNA is TGTGCCAGCAGCCTATGGACAGGATTAATGGAGACCCAGGACTTC.

This clonotype was recorded many times. V and J are TRBV29-1 and TRBJ2-7; D unresolved. This CDR3 is 11 amino acids long. Deletions cut 4 bases from V and 5 bases from J, with 9 bases between. Germline CDR1 SQVTM, CDR2 ANQGSEA. The CDR3 is CSVGLIDEQYF. The CDR3 DNA reads as TGCAGCGTTGGCCTAATCGACGAGCAGTACTTC.

The chain uses TRBV20-1 and TRBJ2-5; 12 nucleotides align to TRBD2. J lost 2 bases, V lost 6 bases, and 16 bases had no gene match. This CDR3 spans 18 amino acids. Germline V gives CDR1 DFQATT, CDR2 SNEGSKA (reference sequence). CDR3: CSAHQGLAGGPDQETQYF. The CDR3 region has the DNA TGCAGTGCACACCAAGGCCTAGCGGGAGGGCCGGATCAAGAGACCCAGTACTTC.

Many counts were recorded for this clonotype. The CDR3 loop is CASSLALGGLDTEAFF. In nucleotides, the CDR3 is TGTGCCAGCAGCTTAGCTTTGGGGGGACTTGACACTGAAGCTTTCTTT. V usage is TRBV7-2 and J usage is TRBJ1-1; D possibly corresponds to TRBD1 (5 bases). Looked up from germline, CDR1 is SGHTA and CDR2 is FQGNSA. This CDR3 has 16 amino acids. V was pared by 0 bases and J by 3 bases, with 14 bases between.

This clonotype has ten or more counts. The rearrangement links TRBV7-8 to TRBJ2-2; TRBD2 agrees at 13 bases. Germline CDR1 SGHVS, CDR2 FQNEAQ. This CDR3 contains 17 residues. V lost 5 bases and J lost 6; bases outside the gene matches: 9. For the CDR3, the DNA is TGTGCCAGCAGCCAACCTCGGACTAGCGGGAGCGCCGGGGAGCTGTTTTTT. Amino acids: CASSQPRTSGSAGELFF.

In this sample, this clonotype turned up many times. The V and J genes are TRBV30 and TRBJ2-7, with D possibly being TRBD1 or TRBD2 (5 bases each). The length of the CDR3 is 15 residues. Trimming shortened V by 2 bases and J by 5 bases, and 19 bases separated the two germline ends. Germline V gene data show CDR1 as GTSNPN and CDR2 as SVGIG (reference sequence). CDR3 sequence (DNA): TGTGCCTGGAGTACACCCGGGACGTCTCTTGACGAGCAGTACTTC. Its protein product is CAWSTPGTSLDEQYF.

This chain connects TRBV7-9 to TRBJ1-5, with 7 bases matching TRBD1. CDR3 length equals 15 residues. V was pared by 1 base and J by 5 bases, with 5 bases of the junction left unmatched. CDR1 is SEHNR, CDR2 FQNEAQ, per germline (reference sequence). The CDR3 nucleotides are TGTGCCAGCAGCTTAGGGGAGGACAGGTATCAGCCCCAGCATTTT. It is translated as CASSLGEDRYQPQHF.

This clonotype was detected ten times or more. The gene calls are TRBV20-1 and TRBJ2-7; 11 nucleotides agree with TRBD2. This CDR3 contains 15 residues. Germline lookup yields CDR1 DFQATT and CDR2 SNEGSKA (reference sequence). With V trimmed by 2 bases and J by 3 bases, 6 bases remained unmatched. The DNA for the CDR3 is TGCAGTGCTAGACTGGGACTAGCGGCCAGCTACGAGCAGTACTTC. Translation gives CSARLGLAASYEQYF.

This clonotype was detected ten times or more. For the CDR3, the DNA is TGTGCCAGTAGTATTACCGGCAGCCCCTACGAGCAGTACTTC. It yields the protein CASSITGSPYEQYF. The chain employs TRBV19 and TRBJ2-7, with unresolved D. The germline V gene encodes CDR1 LNHDA and CDR2 SQIVND (reference sequence). Trimming cost V 3 bases and J 2 bases, with 11 bases left between them. The CDR3 runs to 14 residues.

In its sample, this clonotype was seen many times. V gene TRBV2 combines with J gene TRBJ2-7; the D gene is possibly TRBD1 (5 bases). Trimming removed 0 bases at V and 3 bases at J, with 12 bases between. The CDR3 is 15 residues long. Germline loops: CDR1 SNHLY, CDR2 FYNNEI. DNA for the CDR3: TGTGCCAGCAGTGAAGCGGCAGGGCCCTTCTACGAGCAGTACTTC. Amino acid sequence: CASSEAAGPFYEQYF.